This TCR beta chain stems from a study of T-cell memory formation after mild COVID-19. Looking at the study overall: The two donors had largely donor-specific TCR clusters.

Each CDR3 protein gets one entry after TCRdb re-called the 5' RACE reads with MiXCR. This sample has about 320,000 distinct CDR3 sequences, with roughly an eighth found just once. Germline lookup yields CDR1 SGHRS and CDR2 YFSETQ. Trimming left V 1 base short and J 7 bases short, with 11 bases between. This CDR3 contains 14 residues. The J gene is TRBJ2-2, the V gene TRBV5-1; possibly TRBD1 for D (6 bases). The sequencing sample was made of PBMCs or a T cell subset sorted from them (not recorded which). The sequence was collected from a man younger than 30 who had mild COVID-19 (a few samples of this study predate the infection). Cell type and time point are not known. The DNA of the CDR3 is TGCGCCAGCAGCTTGACAGGGCGCAACGGGGAGCTGTTTTTT. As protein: CASSLTGRNGELFF.